This entry is about one TCR beta chain. TCRdb keeps only in-frame clones here, not all; method: immunoSEQ multiplex PCR. Of 120,000 to 150,000 clones in the sample, more than 75% were seen once. This specimen belongs to a study of T cell responses to AZD1222 COVID-19 vaccine. This TCR was sampled from an adult in good health. Sequencing was performed on peripheral blood, taken on day 0 of AZD1222 vaccination.

CDR3 amino acids: CASSIRGGDTQYF. The CDR3 bases are TGTGCCAGCAGCATCCGGGGGGGAGATACGCAGTATTTT. The rearrangement uses TRBV7-2 and TRBJ2-3, with TRBD2 matching over 8 bases. The CDR3 covers 13 residues. The germline CDR1 and CDR2 sequences are SGHTA and FQGNSA. J was trimmed by 5 bases and V by 5 bases; bases with no gene match: 3.